Listed below are T cell receptor beta chains from one sample, sequenced in a study of blood T cells in healthy people across ages. TCRdb reanalysed the 5' RACE reads using MiXCR and keeps one entry per CDR3 protein. The table lists hundreds of thousands of distinct CDR3 sequences, under 45% of them singletons. The sequenced material came from blood. Receptors were obtained from a man aged 55 to 70 in good health. The CDR3 runs from the conserved cysteine through the conserved F or W. A D gene is named only where the DNA matches it firmly. Size values are once, few and many counts, or a class for expanded clones, and some rows have none.

d_gene	j_gene	abundance	v_gene	CDR3aa	CDR3nt
TRBD2	TRBJ2-3	-	TRBV6-6	CASSYSTGGRADTQYF	TGTGCCAGCAGTTACTCGACCGGGGGGAGGGCAGATACGCAGTATTTT
TRBD1	TRBJ1-4	-	TRBV7-2	CASSSTGTDLRGLFF	TGTGCCAGCAGCTCGACCGGGACAGACCTCAGGGGACTGTTTTTT
-	TRBJ1-3	-	TRBV10-2	CASKGQPRVSGNTIYF	TGCGCCAGCAAAGGACAGCCACGAGTCTCTGGAAACACCATATATTTT
TRBD1	TRBJ2-7	few	TRBV20-1	CSARTGVGSEQYF	TGCAGTGCGCGGACAGGGGTGGGGTCGGAGCAGTACTTC
-	TRBJ2-3	-	TRBV28	CASRRSGTGGSVQYF	TGTGCCAGCAGACGATCCGGGACTGGAGGGAGTGTGCAGTATTTT
-	TRBJ2-2	few	TRBV7-9	CASSPRGGSTGELFF	TGTGCCAGCAGCCCTAGGGGGGGCAGCACCGGGGAGCTGTTTTTT
-	TRBJ1-1	once	TRBV20-1	CSARGGEWVNTEAFF	TGCAGTGCCCGAGGGGGGGAGTGGGTCAACACTGAAGCTTTCTTT
TRBD2	TRBJ2-5	many	TRBV9	CASSVGRWASGGQETQYF	TGTGCCAGCAGCGTAGGGCGGTGGGCTAGCGGGGGGCAAGAGACCCAGTACTTC
-	TRBJ1-6	-	TRBV5-1	CASSSQMDISPLHF	TGCGCCAGCAGCTCCCAGATGGATATTTCACCCCTCCACTTT
-	TRBJ2-1	-	TRBV27	CASSSQRQETQFF	TGTGCCAGCAGTTCACAGAGACAAGAGACCCAGTTCTTC
TRBD1	TRBJ1-4	-	TRBV7-9	CASSLSGTGAEKLFF	TGTGCCAGCAGCTTAAGCGGGACAGGGGCTGAAAAACTGTTTTTT
TRBD2	TRBJ2-1	few	TRBV2	CASSYLAGTHNEQFF	TGTGCCAGCAGTTATTTAGCGGGGACTCACAATGAGCAGTTCTTC
TRBD1	TRBJ2-5	-	TRBV5-1	CATTGGFSEETQYF	TGCGCCACCACAGGGGGATTCTCGGAAGAGACCCAGTACTTC
-	TRBJ2-5	-	TRBV2	CASSETRVKETQYF	TGTGCCAGCAGTGAAACTCGGGTTAAAGAGACCCAGTACTTC
-	TRBJ2-3	-	TRBV29-1	CSVAREGNAQYF	TGCAGCGTTGCGCGGGAAGGGAATGCGCAGTATTTT
TRBD1	TRBJ1-6	-	TRBV7-2	CASSLGWRGLDSYNSPLHF	TGTGCCAGCAGCTTAGGTTGGAGGGGGCTCGACTCCTATAATTCACCCCTCCACTTT
-	TRBJ2-7	-	TRBV15	CATSRVMEGGEQYF	TGTGCCACCAGCCGAGTTATGGAGGGCGGCGAGCAGTACTTC
-	TRBJ2-3	few	TRBV9	CASSVTFPDTQYF	TGTGCCAGCAGCGTGACCTTTCCAGATACGCAGTATTTT
TRBD2	TRBJ2-7	-	TRBV27	CATGTSVRYEQYF	TGTGCCACCGGGACTAGCGTTCGCTACGAGCAGTACTTC
-	TRBJ1-1	few	TRBV5-1	CASSLAGIMYTEAFF	TGCGCCAGCAGCTTGGCAGGGATTATGTACACTGAAGCTTTCTTT
-	TRBJ2-3	-	TRBV3-1	CASSHDGTTDTQYF	TGTGCCAGCAGCCACGATGGTACCACAGATACGCAGTATTTT
-	TRBJ1-1	-	TRBV27	CASSVDTRRNTEAFF	TGTGCCAGCAGTGTGGACACCCGGAGGAACACTGAAGCTTTCTTT
-	TRBJ1-2	few	TRBV20-1	CSARLQGRIYGYTF	TGCAGTGCTAGGCTACAGGGAAGGATCTATGGCTACACCTTC
-	TRBJ2-5	few	TRBV6-2/TRBV6-3	CASSYSQDRMEETQYF	TGTGCCAGCAGTTACTCGCAGGACCGAATGGAAGAGACCCAGTACTTC
-	TRBJ1-5	few	TRBV28	CASSLLDSRNNQPQHF	TGTGCCAGCAGTTTATTAGACAGTCGCAACAATCAGCCCCAGCATTTT
TRBD2	TRBJ2-4	-	TRBV20-1	CSARVGELAGEIRAKNIQYF	TGCAGTGCTAGAGTCGGTGAGCTAGCGGGGGAGATACGAGCCAAAAACATTCAGTACTTC
-	TRBJ2-1	-	TRBV20-1	CSARTGTGEQFF	TGCAGTGCTAGAACCGGGACTGGTGAGCAGTTCTTC